These 23 T cell receptor beta chains were sequenced from one sample in a study of blood T cell repertoires in COVID-19. The repertoire was sequenced with immunoSEQ multiplex PCR; TCRdb's copy has only in-frame clones and lacks some. Here the sample spans 150,000 to 250,000 clones, 75% to 85% being singletons. Sequenced sample: peripheral blood. The receptors stem from a woman between 40 and 55 years old with COVID-19, enrolled during active disease.

This chain connects TRBV19 to TRBJ1-5, with D perhaps TRBD1 (6 bases). The ends were cut back, 8 bases at V and 2 bases at J, with 16 bases in the middle. The CDR3 runs 15 residues. Germline loops: CDR1 LNHDA, CDR2 SQIVND (reference sequence). The CDR3 here is CASDDRGGGNQPQHF. CDR3 bases: TGTGCCAGTGATGACCGAGGGGGAGGCAATCAGCCCCAGCATTTT.

The chain combines TRBV5-1 with TRBJ1-5; tentative D call: TRBD1 (5 bases). Trimming removed 4 bases from V and 7 bases from J, with 15 bases in between. Germline CDR1 and CDR2: SGHRS and YFSETQ. The length of the CDR3 is 14 residues. The CDR3 DNA is TGCGCCAGCAGCCTGCACGTTGGGGGGCAGCCCCAGCATTTT. Protein product: CASSLHVGGQPQHF.

This sequence joins TRBV30 and TRBJ2-2, with 7 bases aligning to TRBD2. Germline loops: CDR1 GTSNPN, CDR2 SVGIG (reference sequence). The J segment lost 1 base and the V segment lost 5 bases, leaving 4 bases of the junction unmatched. CDR3 size: 14 residues. The CDR3 DNA is TGTGCCTGGGAGCTAGCGGAGAACACCGGGGAGCTGTTTTTT. This translates into CAWELAENTGELFF. The variable domain in full, completed from reference TRBV30 and TRBJ2-2, reads SQTIHQWPATLVQPVGSPLSLECTVEGTSNPNLYWYRQAAGRGLQLLFYSVGIGQISSEVPQNLSASRPQDRQFILSSKKLLLSDSGFYLCAWELAENTGELFFGEGSRLTVL.

Only a few counts were recorded for this clone. This chain connects TRBV19 to TRBJ1-2; D is possibly TRBD1 (5 bases). Germline assignment: CDR1 LNHDA and CDR2 SQIVND (reference sequence). V gave up 4 bases and J gave up 1 base, with 16 bases separating them. The CDR3 sequence is 16 residues long. DNA for the CDR3: TGTGCCAGTAGTACGGCTCGACGAGGACATAACTATGGCTACACCTTC. Translated, it gives CASSTARRGHNYGYTF.

This clone was seen a handful of times. The chain has TRBV5-4 and TRBJ2-5; 9 nucleotides match TRBD2. The trim removed 4 bases at V and 1 base at J, leaving 11 bases unmatched. Germline V gene data show CDR1 as SGHNT and CDR2 as YYREEE (reference sequence). The CDR3 loop spans 17 amino acids. CDR3 nucleotides: TGTGCCAGCAGCCGCCATCGACTAGCGGCCATCCAAGAGACCCAGTACTTC. Its translation is CASSRHRLAAIQETQYF.

J is TRBJ1-6 and V is TRBV6-5; possible D gene TRBD1, 5 bases. CDR3 size: 15 residues. The germline V gene encodes CDR1 MNHEY and CDR2 SVGAGI. Trimming stripped 2 bases from V and 5 bases from J, with 10 bases between. This CDR3 is CASSYRRGNNSPLHF. The CDR3 DNA is TGTGCCAGCAGTTACAGAAGGGGTAATAATTCACCCCTCCACTTT.

The V gene is TRBV4-1, the J gene TRBJ1-1, with 9 positions matching TRBD1. This CDR3 is built from 16 residues. J lost 0 bases, V lost 4 bases, and 6 bases had no gene match. Looked up from germline, CDR1 is MGHRA and CDR2 is YSYEKL. CDR3 coding DNA: TGCGCCAGCAGCCCCGGGACAGGGAGGTTGAACACTGAAGCTTTCTTT. This encodes CASSPGTGRLNTEAFF.

Only one count was recorded for this clone. The V gene is TRBV7-9, the J gene TRBJ1-1, with TRBD1 identical over 7 bases. The CDR3 sequence is 17 residues long. The V gene's germline CDR1 is SEHNR and CDR2 FQNEAQ (reference sequence). Trimming at V came to 6 bases and at J to 0 bases, leaving 13 bases not matched to a gene. This chain's CDR3 is CASSERTGEGMNTEAFF. In DNA, the CDR3 is TGTGCCAGCAGTGAGCGGACAGGCGAGGGGATGAACACTGAAGCTTTCTTT.

The genes are TRBV7-8 and TRBJ2-5, with 8 positions matching TRBD2. The germline V gene has CDR1 SGHVS and CDR2 FQNEAQ. The J segment lost 2 bases and the V segment lost 5 bases, leaving 13 bases of the junction unmatched. This CDR3 has 17 amino acids. This chain's CDR3 is CASSPRVISGNQETQYF. In DNA, the CDR3 is TGTGCCAGCAGCCCGCGGGTTATTAGCGGGAATCAAGAGACCCAGTACTTC.

The CDR3 is CSAGGGNIQYF. The CDR3 DNA reads TGCAGTGCCGGGGGGGGAAACATTCAGTACTTC. The chain has TRBV20-1 and TRBJ2-4, with 8 bases identical to TRBD2. The CDR3 runs 11 residues. The J segment lost 6 bases and the V segment lost 6 bases, leaving 1 base of the junction unmatched. Germline CDR1 DFQATT, CDR2 SNEGSKA (reference sequence).

The rearrangement joins TRBV6-5 to TRBJ2-3; 7 bases are a match to TRBD1. Germline assignment: CDR1 MNHEY and CDR2 SVGAGI. The trim removed 8 bases at V and 1 base at J, leaving 9 bases unmatched. The CDR3 loop spans 15 amino acids. The DNA for the CDR3 is TGTGCCAGCCTCCAGCGAGGACAGGGCACAGATACGCAGTATTTT. This encodes CASLQRGQGTDTQYF.

The chain is built from TRBV7-9 and TRBJ1-1; 7 bases agree with TRBD1. This CDR3 is 13 amino acids long. The V gene's germline CDR1 is SEHNR and CDR2 FQNEAQ (reference sequence). V was clipped by 3 bases and J by 4 bases; unmatched bases: 2. CDR3 DNA sequence: TGTGCCAGCAGCTTCGACAGGGCCACTGAAGCTTTCTTT. This translates into CASSFDRATEAFF.

The J gene is TRBJ2-1, the V gene TRBV10-1, with 9 bases fitting TRBD2. The CDR3 contains 15 residues. The V segment lost 4 bases and the J segment 2 bases; nucleotides outside the gene matches: 3. Germline V gene sequence: CDR1 WNHNN, CDR2 SYGVQD (reference sequence). The CDR3 region is CASSVAGVTYNEQFF. For the CDR3, the DNA is TGCGCCAGCAGTGTAGCGGGAGTGACCTACAATGAGCAGTTCTTC.

V and J are TRBV5-4 and TRBJ1-1; no definite D call. Germline values: CDR1 SGHNT, CDR2 YYREEE (reference sequence). This CDR3 has 15 amino acids. V lost 4 bases, J lost 1 base, and 14 bases lay in between. The CDR3 bases are TGTGCCAGCAGCCCGGCCACAGTCTCGAACACTGAAGCTTTCTTT. It encodes CASSPATVSNTEAFF.

In this sample, this clone turned up once. J is TRBJ2-3 and V is TRBV12-3 or TRBV12-4; D not resolved. This CDR3 has 11 amino acids. The V end was cut by 8 bases, the J end by 8 bases, with 11 bases between. The CDR3: CASSTAITQYF. The CDR3, as DNA: TGTGCCAGCTCGACTGCCATTACGCAGTATTTT.

This clone was found once. The chain uses TRBV15 and TRBJ1-2; 7 bases are shared with TRBD1. J was trimmed by 6 bases and V by 0 bases; bases with no gene match: 7. This CDR3 is built from 15 residues. In germline, CDR1 is LNHNV, CDR2 YYDKDF (reference sequence). The CDR3 region has the DNA TGTGCCACCAGCAGAGACTGGGGACAGCTTCATGGCTACACCTTC. It encodes CATSRDWGQLHGYTF.

The chain joins TRBV5-1 to TRBJ2-7; tentative D call: TRBD1 (5 bases). Germline-derived CDR1 and CDR2 are SGHRS and YFSETQ. The CDR3 has 13 residues. The V end was cut by 5 bases, the J end by 2 bases, with 11 bases between. DNA of the CDR3: TGCGCCAGCAGGAGACAGTTGACCTACGAGCAGTACTTC. This translates into CASRRQLTYEQYF. Drawing the rest from reference TRBV5-1 and TRBJ2-7, the complete variable domain is KAGVTQTPRYLIKTRGQQVTLSCSPISGHRSVSWYQQTPGQGLQFLFEYFSETQRNKGNFPGRFSGRQFSNSRSEMNVSTLELGDSALYLCASRRQLTYEQYFGPGTRLTVT.

The genes are TRBV30 and TRBJ1-4; D is perhaps TRBD1 (6 bases). This CDR3 is built from 12 residues. Trimming cost V 1 base and J 8 bases, with 8 bases left between them. The germline gives CDR1 GTSNPN, CDR2 SVGIG (reference sequence). DNA for the CDR3: TGTGCCTGGAGTGAGGGGGAAGAAAAACTGTTTTTT. It specifies CAWSEGEEKLFF. The full variable domain, rest sourced from reference TRBV30 and TRBJ1-4, is SQTIHQWPATLVQPVGSPLSLECTVEGTSNPNLYWYRQAAGRGLQLLFYSVGIGQISSEVPQNLSASRPQDRQFILSSKKLLLSDSGFYLCAWSEGEEKLFFGSGTQLSVL.

The chain is built from TRBV6-4 and TRBJ2-3; a possible D gene is TRBD2 (5 bases). The germline CDR1 and CDR2 sequences are MRHNA and SNTAGT. Between the trimmed V and J ends, which lost 4 bases and 5 bases, there was a span of 16 bases. The CDR3 is made up of 15 amino acids. The CDR3 DNA follows: TGTGCCAGCAGTGTTCGACTCGCCGGACTAGATACGCAGTATTTT. This encodes CASSVRLAGLDTQYF.

The chain has TRBV20-1 and TRBJ1-3; 9 positions match TRBD1. This CDR3 has 13 residues. Unmatched junction bases numbered 1, after V lost 3 bases and J lost 4 bases. Per the germline V gene, CDR1 is DFQATT and CDR2 is SNEGSKA (reference sequence). CDR3 coding DNA: TGCAGTGCTAGTGGGACAGGGGGAAACACCATATATTTT. Protein product: CSASGTGGNTIYF.

The chain uses TRBV30 and TRBJ2-3, with 10 bases that match TRBD2. The junction had 1 base not matched to a gene; V was cut back by 4 bases and J by 3 bases. The CDR3 sequence is 13 residues long. Germline V gives CDR1 GTSNPN, CDR2 SVGIG (reference sequence). The CDR3 is CAWTSGRTDTQYF. CDR3 nucleotide sequence: TGTGCCTGGACTAGCGGGAGAACAGATACGCAGTATTTT.

J is TRBJ2-7 and V is TRBV3-1 (or the pseudogene TRBV3-2), with a tentative D call TRBD2 (5 bases). Germline V gene lookup returns CDR1 LGHDT and CDR2 YNNKEL (reference sequence). Deletions cut 0 bases from V and 10 bases from J, with 10 bases between. This CDR3 spans 12 amino acids. The CDR3 region is CASSQEDSRQYF. The DNA of the CDR3 is TGTGCCAGCAGCCAAGAGGACTCCCGTCAGTACTTC.

The rearrangement uses TRBV19 and TRBJ1-2; a possible D gene is TRBD1 (5 bases). Trimming removed 4 bases at V and 5 bases at J, with 26 bases between. CDR3 length: 18 amino acids. Germline-derived CDR1 and CDR2 are LNHDA and SQIVND (reference sequence). DNA of the CDR3: TGTGCCAGTAGTAAATTCCCCCCCGATGGCCAGGGTTTGTATGGCTACACCTTC. Protein sequence: CASSKFPPDGQGLYGYTF.